A selection of T cell receptor beta chains follows, all from one sample in a study of regulatory T cells in long-lasting Graves disease. TCRdb re-called the multiplex PCR reads with MiXCR, one entry per CDR3 protein. The profile covers 300,000 to 400,000 distinct CDR3 sequences, with 15% to 20% appearing a single time and around 36% taken by the ten largest. The sequences come from peripheral blood mononuclear cells (PBMCs), collected at new diagnosis, from a patient treated with antithyroid drugs. These receptors originate from a female donor with Graves disease. Both conserved end residues are trimmed from each CDR3. Each record gives: J gene, V gene, CDR3 protein.

>TRBJ2-7|TRBV7-2
ASSNYLSSYEQY
>TRBJ2-5|TRBV4-1
ASSQGQGGETQY
>TRBJ2-7|TRBV12-3/TRBV12-4
ASSLHSSYEQY
>TRBJ2-1|TRBV7-2
ASSSLAGQGGQF
>TRBJ1-5|TRBV10-3
AITSGLNQPQH
>TRBJ2-3|TRBV7-8
ASSRLQPTDTQY
>TRBJ2-7|TRBV3-1
ASSQASDPSYEQY
>TRBJ2-3|TRBV19
ASSISLAGTSGRVPDTQY
>TRBJ2-1|TRBV19
ASSPDRDSRYNEQF
>TRBJ1-1|TRBV3-1
ASSQDGGTLNTEAF
>TRBJ2-1|TRBV7-9
ASSSEQGVLSLNEQF
>TRBJ1-4|TRBV12-3/TRBV12-4
ASSIGTQGEKLF
>TRBJ2-7|TRBV28
ASSLTVAYEQY
>TRBJ1-2|TRBV5-1
ASSFTPKEGGYT
>TRBJ2-1|TRBV18
ASSPSRPRNEQF
>TRBJ1-1|TRBV7-8
ASSPMKNTEAF
>TRBJ1-2|TRBV7-9
ASSPGPYGYT
>TRBJ2-5|TRBV20-1
SAQGVETQY
>TRBJ2-5|TRBV6-1
ASTYTGGLGETQY
>TRBJ2-7|TRBV11-3
ASSLDAGLDEQY
>TRBJ2-7|TRBV24-1
ATSASTWAGEQY
>TRBJ1-1|TRBV28
ASSLLGQNTEAF
>TRBJ2-2|TRBV18
ASSPPTPHSAGELF
>TRBJ2-7|TRBV12-3/TRBV12-4
ASSPTGGSRYEQY
>TRBJ2-7|TRBV6-1
ASTPPGGAYEQY
>TRBJ1-5|TRBV5-1
ASSLGTGDQPQH